These T cell receptor beta chains were read from a single sample in a study of shared clonotypes between healthy human individuals. Sequencing used immunoSEQ multiplex PCR; TCRdb keeps in-frame clones, though not all of them. This table holds about 2.4 million clones, roughly 93% found once. The material sequenced was naive CD4+ T cells from PBMCs. Receptors were obtained from a man aged 18 to 30 in good health. Some clones in this sample may be carry-over from other donors' samples. Each CDR3 is given with its conserved first and last residue. The order of the fields is clone size, D gene, J gene, V gene, CDR3 protein, CDR3 DNA. The D gene is left open where the match is weak. For some rows the clone size is stated as once, few or many, or as a class when expanded; others skip it.

abundance: -
d_gene: -
j_gene: TRBJ1-1
v_gene: TRBV6-5
CDR3aa: CASSYSRGAGTEAFF
CDR3nt: TGTGCCAGCAGTTACTCTAGGGGGGCTGGCACTGAAGCTTTCTTT

abundance: -
d_gene: -
j_gene: TRBJ1-2
v_gene: TRBV18
CDR3aa: CASAGSLANYGYTF
CDR3nt: TGTGCCAGCGCTGGATCTTTAGCTAACTATGGCTACACCTTC

abundance: once
d_gene: -
j_gene: TRBJ2-1
v_gene: TRBV27
CDR3aa: CASSPMYQWDNEQFF
CDR3nt: TGTGCCAGCAGCCCGATGTACCAGTGGGACAATGAGCAGTTCTTC

abundance: -
d_gene: TRBD1
j_gene: TRBJ2-5
v_gene: TRBV11-2
CDR3aa: CASSFGQGETQYF
CDR3nt: TGTGCCAGCAGCTTCGGACAGGGCGAGACCCAGTACTTC

abundance: -
d_gene: TRBD2
j_gene: TRBJ2-1
v_gene: TRBV5-4
CDR3aa: CASRGLADYNEQFF
CDR3nt: TGTGCCAGCAGGGGACTAGCGGATTACAATGAGCAGTTCTTC

abundance: -
d_gene: -
j_gene: TRBJ1-2
v_gene: TRBV2
CDR3aa: CASSEHVYREPYGYTF
CDR3nt: TGTGCCAGCAGTGAACATGTTTACAGGGAGCCCTATGGCTACACCTTC

abundance: -
d_gene: -
j_gene: TRBJ2-7
v_gene: TRBV7-8
CDR3aa: CASSLALSGGSGAEQYF
CDR3nt: TGTGCCAGCAGCTTAGCCCTCTCCGGCGGGTCGGGGGCCGAGCAGTACTTC

abundance: -
d_gene: -
j_gene: TRBJ2-7
v_gene: TRBV7-2
CDR3aa: CASSLRAGDYEQYF
CDR3nt: TGTGCCAGCAGCTTAAGGGCGGGTGATTACGAGCAGTACTTC

abundance: once
d_gene: TRBD2
j_gene: TRBJ2-3
v_gene: TRBV5-1
CDR3aa: CASSLATSGRADTQYF
CDR3nt: TGCGCCAGCAGCTTGGCAACTAGCGGGAGGGCTGATACGCAGTATTTT

abundance: -
d_gene: -
j_gene: TRBJ2-7
v_gene: TRBV27
CDR3aa: CASSPRPTVSRSYEQYF
CDR3nt: TGTGCCAGCAGCCCCCGCCCAACGGTCAGCCGCTCCTACGAGCAGTACTTC

abundance: -
d_gene: -
j_gene: TRBJ1-1
v_gene: TRBV19
CDR3aa: CASSINPADTEAFF
CDR3nt: TGTGCCAGTAGTATCAACCCGGCCGACACTGAAGCTTTCTTT

abundance: -
d_gene: -
j_gene: TRBJ1-3
v_gene: TRBV6-6
CDR3aa: CASSTQNRGGGNTIYF
CDR3nt: TGTGCCAGCAGCACCCAGAATCGGGGTGGGGGAAACACCATATATTTT

abundance: -
d_gene: -
j_gene: TRBJ1-1
v_gene: TRBV28
CDR3aa: CEAGSLNTEAFF
CDR3nt: TGTGAGGCAGGATCCTTGAACACTGAAGCTTTCTTT

abundance: -
d_gene: -
j_gene: TRBJ1-1
v_gene: TRBV9
CDR3aa: CASSAGQLNTEAFF
CDR3nt: TGTGCCAGCAGCGCAGGACAGCTGAACACTGAAGCTTTCTTT

abundance: -
d_gene: -
j_gene: TRBJ2-1
v_gene: TRBV4-3
CDR3aa: CASSLRAPPDYNEQFF
CDR3nt: TGCGCCAGCAGCCTAAGGGCCCCGCCGGATTACAATGAGCAGTTCTTC

abundance: -
d_gene: -
j_gene: TRBJ2-3
v_gene: TRBV19
CDR3aa: CASSINVADTQYF
CDR3nt: TGTGCCAGTAGTATAAATGTCGCAGATACGCAGTATTTT

abundance: -
d_gene: TRBD1
j_gene: TRBJ2-1
v_gene: TRBV7-9
CDR3aa: CASSLKSLGQGNEQFF
CDR3nt: TGTGCCAGCAGCTTAAAATCTCTGGGACAGGGCAATGAGCAGTTCTTC

abundance: -
d_gene: -
j_gene: TRBJ2-3
v_gene: TRBV30
CDR3aa: CAWSVRGTTQYF
CDR3nt: TGTGCCTGGAGTGTAAGAGGTACCACGCAGTATTTT

abundance: -
d_gene: -
j_gene: TRBJ2-2
v_gene: TRBV19
CDR3aa: CASAHITGELFF
CDR3nt: TGTGCCAGTGCGCACATCACCGGGGAGCTGTTTTTT

abundance: -
d_gene: TRBD2
j_gene: TRBJ2-3
v_gene: TRBV7-3
CDR3aa: CASSLGFGEGNTQYF
CDR3nt: TGTGCCAGCAGCCTAGGTTTTGGGGAGGGGAATACGCAGTATTTT

abundance: -
d_gene: -
j_gene: TRBJ1-5
v_gene: TRBV27
CDR3aa: CASSFQGGQPQHF
CDR3nt: TGTGCCAGCAGTTTCCAGGGAGGTCAGCCCCAGCATTTT

abundance: -
d_gene: TRBD2
j_gene: TRBJ2-3
v_gene: TRBV5-4
CDR3aa: CASSFGGRAGDTQYF
CDR3nt: TGTGCCAGCAGCTTTGGCGGGAGGGCTGGTGATACGCAGTATTTT

abundance: -
d_gene: -
j_gene: TRBJ1-6
v_gene: TRBV28
CDR3aa: CASRGGGNSPLHF
CDR3nt: TGTGCCAGCAGAGGGGGGGGAAATTCACCCCTCCACTTT

abundance: -
d_gene: TRBD1
j_gene: TRBJ2-5
v_gene: TRBV19
CDR3aa: CASSLTTDRGSETQYF
CDR3nt: TGTGCCAGTAGTCTAACCACGGACAGGGGTTCGGAGACCCAGTACTTC

abundance: -
d_gene: -
j_gene: TRBJ2-1
v_gene: TRBV4-2
CDR3aa: CASSQAAPAGDEQFF
CDR3nt: TGTGCCAGCAGCCAAGCCGCCCCCGCGGGCGATGAGCAGTTCTTC

abundance: -
d_gene: -
j_gene: TRBJ1-1
v_gene: TRBV29-1
CDR3aa: CSVGAEEAFF
CDR3nt: TGCAGCGTTGGGGCTGAGGAAGCTTTCTTT